These 21 T cell receptor beta chains share one sample of origin, sequenced in a study of cytomegalovirus exposure and HLA in healthy donors. 60 Vbeta and 13 Jbeta primers were used in PCR. Sequencing used immunoSEQ multiplex PCR; TCRdb keeps in-frame clones, though not all of them. This listing includes about 190,000 clones. Sequenced input: PBMCs. The receptor source for this set is a man in his thirties or forties in good health and CMV-seronegative.

The rearrangement joins TRBV14 to TRBJ1-6, with a weak D call TRBD1 (6 bases). Germline CDR1 and CDR2: SGHDN and FVKESK. The CDR3 runs 16 residues. V lost 2 bases to trimming and J lost 10 bases, with 18 bases between them. The CDR3: CASSQWARGGHSPLHF. As DNA, the CDR3 is TGTGCCAGCAGCCAATGGGCTAGAGGGGGACACTCACCCCTCCACTTT.

V gene TRBV30 combines with J gene TRBJ2-7; 9 bases line up with TRBD1. The CDR3 sequence is 18 residues long. The V gene end was trimmed by 2 bases and the J gene end by 2 bases; junction bases not matched to a gene: 16. Germline lookup yields CDR1 GTSNPN and CDR2 SVGIG (reference sequence). In DNA form, the CDR3 reads TGTGCCTGGAGTCCCTTATTGGGGACAGGGAGGGCTACCTACGAGCAGTACTTC. Its translation is CAWSPLLGTGRATYEQYF.

The chain is built from TRBV7-2 and TRBJ2-7, with 7 nucleotides matching TRBD2. V lost 5 bases and J lost 1; bases outside the gene matches: 5. Per the germline V gene, CDR1 is SGHTA and CDR2 is FQGNSA. This CDR3 comprises 14 residues. DNA for the CDR3: TGTGCCAGCAGCCCCCAGGGAGGGTCCTACGAGCAGTACTTC. Residues: CASSPQGGSYEQYF.

The chain employs TRBV4-1 and TRBJ2-7, with TRBD1 matching over 7 bases. The V segment lost 1 base and the J segment 0 bases; nucleotides outside the gene matches: 9. The CDR3 has 17 residues. The V gene's germline CDR1 is MGHRA and CDR2 YSYEKL. CDR3 protein: CASSQVRGQAPSYEQYF. CDR3 DNA: TGCGCCAGCAGCCAAGTGAGGGGGCAGGCACCCTCCTACGAGCAGTACTTC.

V and J are TRBV11-2 and TRBJ1-4; 8 nucleotides match TRBD1. This CDR3 comprises 15 residues. With 3 bases clipped from V and 8 bases from J, the junction kept 8 bases outside the gene matches. Germline V gene data show CDR1 as SGHAT and CDR2 as FQNNGV. CDR3 in DNA: TGTGCCAGCAGCTTCGGACAGGGATTGGAGGAAAAACTGTTTTTT. Protein product: CASSFGQGLEEKLFF.

The chain has TRBV4-1 and TRBJ1-2; D not certain. Trimming cost V 0 bases and J 2 bases, with 16 bases left between them. Germline CDR1 MGHRA, CDR2 YSYEKL. CDR3 length: 17 residues. CDR3 residues: CASSQDGVEAGNYGYTF. The CDR3 DNA sequence: TGCGCCAGCAGCCAAGATGGGGTAGAGGCGGGGAACTATGGCTACACCTTC.

This chain links TRBV28 with TRBJ2-7; weak D call: TRBD1 (6 bases). This CDR3 has 12 residues. CDR1 is MDHEN and CDR2 is SYDVKM in the germline V gene. Trimming took 6 bases from V and 3 from J, leaving 9 bases between them. This CDR3 reads CASRIQGYEQYF. The CDR3 region has the DNA TGTGCCAGCAGGATACAGGGCTACGAGCAGTACTTC. The variable domain in full, completed from reference TRBV28 and TRBJ2-7, reads DVKVTQSSRYLVKRTGEKVFLECVQDMDHENMFWYRQDPGLGLRLIYFSYDVKMKEKGDIPEGYSVSREKKERFSLILESASTNQTSMYLCASRIQGYEQYFGPGTRLTVT.

The chain combines TRBV7-9 with TRBJ2-7; TRBD1 agrees at 8 bases. Germline CDR1 reads SEHNR; CDR2 reads FQNEAQ (reference sequence). Trimming removed 2 bases from V and 0 bases from J; junction bases left unmatched: 3. CDR3 length: 15 residues. The CDR3 reads CASSLPGQASYEQYF. The CDR3 DNA reads TGTGCCAGCAGCTTACCGGGACAGGCCTCCTACGAGCAGTACTTC.

The rearrangement joins TRBV5-4 to TRBJ2-3; 9 nucleotides line up with TRBD2. CDR1 SGHNT and CDR2 YYREEE come from the germline V gene (reference sequence). CDR3 length equals 15 residues. V lost 2 bases to trimming and J lost 2 bases; unmatched junction nucleotides: 3. CDR3 sequence: CASSFPSGITDTQYF. In DNA, the CDR3 is TGTGCCAGCAGCTTCCCTAGCGGGATCACAGATACGCAGTATTTT.

The chain employs TRBV10-3 and TRBJ2-1; TRBD1 matches 8 bases. Germline CDR1 is ENHRY and CDR2 is SYGVKD. With V trimmed by 0 bases and J by 8 bases, 9 bases remained unmatched. The CDR3 covers 16 residues. As DNA, the CDR3 is TGTGCCATCAGTGAGTCAGGCCAGGGGGCCGGCGATGAGCAGTTCTTC. This gives the protein CAISESGQGAGDEQFF.

The chain is built from TRBV7-9 and TRBJ2-1, with D perhaps TRBD2 (6 bases). Germline CDR1 SEHNR, CDR2 FQNEAQ (reference sequence). V lost 2 bases to trimming and J lost 15 bases, with 11 bases between them. CDR3 length: 11 residues. The CDR3 DNA follows: TGTGCCAGCAGCTTAAGGCGGGAACGGTTCTTC. Its protein product is CASSLRRERFF.

V gene TRBV5-4 combines with J gene TRBJ2-3; 14 bases are shared with TRBD2. Trimming cost V 4 bases and J 0 bases; bases outside gene matches: 10. Germline values: CDR1 SGHNT, CDR2 YYREEE (reference sequence). The CDR3 has 19 residues. CDR3 amino acids: CASSAPGLAGVSSTDTQYF. In DNA, the CDR3 is TGTGCCAGCAGCGCCCCGGGACTAGCGGGAGTCTCTAGCACAGATACGCAGTATTTT.

The chain recombines TRBV6-6 with TRBJ1-4; no definite D call. The V and J ends lost 5 bases and 8 bases respectively, with 9 bases between them. This CDR3 contains 12 residues. Germline values: CDR1 MNHNY, CDR2 SVGAGI (reference sequence). The CDR3 DNA follows: TGTGCCAGCAGTGGGCCCTCGGAAAAACTGTTTTTT. This encodes CASSGPSEKLFF.

The CDR3 is CASSLFDEQYF. The CDR3 region has the DNA TGCGCCAGCAGCTTGTTCGACGAGCAGTACTTC. The chain joins TRBV5-1 to TRBJ2-7; the D is unclear. The V gene's germline CDR1 is SGHRS and CDR2 YFSETQ. This CDR3 is 11 amino acids long. Between the trimmed V and J ends, which lost 1 base and 5 bases, there was a span of 4 bases.

V is TRBV7-2 and J is TRBJ1-3; D remains ambiguous. Deletions cut 1 base from V and 0 bases from J, with 10 bases between. The germline V gene has CDR1 SGHTA and CDR2 FQGNSA. This CDR3 contains 16 residues. The CDR3 region has the DNA TGTGCCAGCAGCTTAGACCGGGTTAGCTCTGGAAACACCATATATTTT. As protein: CASSLDRVSSGNTIYF.

V and J are TRBV4-1 and TRBJ1-5; possibly TRBD1 for D (5 bases). V was cut by 3 bases and J by 11 bases, with 14 bases left in between. The CDR3 spans 13 residues. Germline V gene data show CDR1 as MGHRA and CDR2 as YSYEKL. CDR3 in amino acids: CASSQDTESTQHF. As DNA, the CDR3 is TGCGCCAGCAGCCAGGACACGGAGAGTACCCAGCATTTT.

The rearrangement joins TRBV11-3 to TRBJ1-3; TRBD1 is a possible D gene (6 bases). The ends were cut back, 2 bases at V and 5 bases at J, with 13 bases in the middle. The CDR3 has 15 amino acids. CDR1 SGHNT and CDR2 YENEEA come from the germline V gene. This CDR3 is CASSLSLQGRNTIYF. Written as DNA, the CDR3 is TGTGCCAGCAGCTTAAGTTTGCAGGGGAGAAACACCATATATTTT.

The chain is built from TRBV4-2 and TRBJ2-5; 11 bases agree with TRBD2. CDR3 size: 16 residues. V gave up 6 bases and J gave up 1 base; unmatched junction bases: 7. The germline gives CDR1 LGHNA, CDR2 YNFKEQ. CDR3 region: CASSTSLAGGQETQYF. DNA for the CDR3: TGTGCCAGCAGTACCTCCCTAGCGGGGGGCCAAGAGACCCAGTACTTC.

The chain recombines TRBV6-5 with TRBJ2-3; a weak D match, TRBD1 (5 bases). The CDR3 runs to 15 residues. Germline CDR1 and CDR2: MNHEY and SVGAGI. The V end lost 6 bases, the J end lost 3 bases, and 16 bases lay between the germline ends. CDR3 region: CASSPTAYSTDTQYF. The CDR3 nucleotides read TGTGCCAGCAGCCCGACAGCGTATTCTACAGATACGCAGTATTTT.

The gene calls are TRBV6-5 and TRBJ1-1, with TRBD1 matching 7 bases. This CDR3 has 16 amino acids. Germline values: CDR1 MNHEY, CDR2 SVGAGI. Trimming at V came to 0 bases and at J to 3 bases, leaving 7 bases not matched to a gene. The CDR3 loop is CASSYSQGGVHTEAFF. The DNA for the CDR3 is TGTGCCAGCAGTTACTCGCAGGGGGGTGTGCACACTGAAGCTTTCTTT.

The chain carries TRBV7-9 and TRBJ2-5, with a weak D call TRBD2 (6 bases). The V and J ends lost 3 bases and 4 bases respectively, with 15 bases between them. This CDR3 comprises 15 residues. The germline CDR1 and CDR2 sequences are SEHNR and FQNEAQ (reference sequence). This chain's CDR3 is CASSFGRGGRETQYF. As DNA, the CDR3 is TGTGCCAGCAGCTTTGGGCGGGGTGGCCGAGAGACCCAGTACTTC.